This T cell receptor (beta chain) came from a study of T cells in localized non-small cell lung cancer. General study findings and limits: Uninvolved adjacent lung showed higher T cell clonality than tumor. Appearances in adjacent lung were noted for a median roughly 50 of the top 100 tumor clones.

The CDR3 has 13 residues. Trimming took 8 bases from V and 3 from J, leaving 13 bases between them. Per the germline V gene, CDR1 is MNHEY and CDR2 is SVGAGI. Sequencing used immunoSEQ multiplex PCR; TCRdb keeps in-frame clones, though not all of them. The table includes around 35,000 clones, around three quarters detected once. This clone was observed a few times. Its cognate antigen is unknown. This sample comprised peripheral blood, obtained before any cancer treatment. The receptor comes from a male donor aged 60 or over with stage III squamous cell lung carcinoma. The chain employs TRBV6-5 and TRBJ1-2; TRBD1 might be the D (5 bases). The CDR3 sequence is CASGTGTDYGYTF. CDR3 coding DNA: TGTGCCAGCGGCACCGGGACGGACTATGGCTACACCTTC.